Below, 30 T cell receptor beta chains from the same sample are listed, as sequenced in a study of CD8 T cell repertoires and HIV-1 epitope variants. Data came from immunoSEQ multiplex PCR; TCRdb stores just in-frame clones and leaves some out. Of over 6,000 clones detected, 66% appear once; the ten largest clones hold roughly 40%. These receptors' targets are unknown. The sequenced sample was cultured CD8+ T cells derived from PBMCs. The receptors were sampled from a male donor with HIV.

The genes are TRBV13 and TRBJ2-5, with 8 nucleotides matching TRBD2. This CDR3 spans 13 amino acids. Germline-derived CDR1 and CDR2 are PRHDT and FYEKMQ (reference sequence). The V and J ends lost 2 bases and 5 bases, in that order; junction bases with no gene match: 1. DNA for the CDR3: TGTGCCAGCAGCTTACCGGGGGGGGAGACCCAGTACTTC. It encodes CASSLPGGETQYF.

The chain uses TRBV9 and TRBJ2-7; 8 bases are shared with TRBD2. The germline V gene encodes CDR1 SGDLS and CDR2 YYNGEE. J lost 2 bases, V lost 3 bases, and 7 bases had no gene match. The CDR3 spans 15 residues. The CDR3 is CASSASGGETYEQYF. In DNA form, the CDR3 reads TGTGCCAGCAGCGCCTCCGGGGGGGAAACCTACGAGCAGTACTTC.

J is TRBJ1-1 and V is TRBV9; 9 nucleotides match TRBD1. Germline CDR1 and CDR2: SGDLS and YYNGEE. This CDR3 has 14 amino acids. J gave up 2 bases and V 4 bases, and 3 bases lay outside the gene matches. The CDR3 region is CASSLTGGNTEAFF. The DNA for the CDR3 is TGTGCCAGCAGCTTGACAGGGGGAAACACTGAAGCTTTCTTT.

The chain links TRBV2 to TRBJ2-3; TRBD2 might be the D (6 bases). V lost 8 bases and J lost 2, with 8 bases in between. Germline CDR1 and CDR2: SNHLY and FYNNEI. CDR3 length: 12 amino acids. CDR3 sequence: CASRDFTDTQYF. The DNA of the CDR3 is TGTGCCAGCCGGGACTTCACAGATACGCAGTATTTT. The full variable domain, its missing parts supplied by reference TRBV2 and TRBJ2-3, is EPEVTQTPSHQVTQMGQEVILRCVPISNHLYFYWYRQILGQKVEFLVSFYNNEISEKSEIFDDQFSVERPDGSNFTLKIRSTKLEDSAMYFCASRDFTDTQYFGPGTRLTVL.

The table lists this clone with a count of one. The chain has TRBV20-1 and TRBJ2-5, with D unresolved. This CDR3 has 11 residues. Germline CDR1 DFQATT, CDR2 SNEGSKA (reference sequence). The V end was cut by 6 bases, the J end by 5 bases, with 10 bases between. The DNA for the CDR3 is TGCAGTGCGAGGTGGCGGGAGACCCAGTACTTC. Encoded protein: CSARWRETQYF.

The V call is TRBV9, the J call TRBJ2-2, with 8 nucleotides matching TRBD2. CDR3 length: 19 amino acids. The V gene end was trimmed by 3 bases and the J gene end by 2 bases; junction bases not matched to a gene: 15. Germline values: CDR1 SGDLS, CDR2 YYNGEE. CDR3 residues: CASSDPSSGLHENTGELFF. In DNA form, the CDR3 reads TGTGCCAGCAGCGACCCCTCTAGCGGGCTACACGAAAACACCGGGGAGCTGTTTTTT.

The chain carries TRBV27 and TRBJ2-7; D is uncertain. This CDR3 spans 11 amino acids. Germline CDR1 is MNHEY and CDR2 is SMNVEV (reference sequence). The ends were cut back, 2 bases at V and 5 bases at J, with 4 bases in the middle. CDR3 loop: CASSLGDEQYF. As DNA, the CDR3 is TGTGCCAGCAGTTTAGGGGACGAGCAGTACTTC.

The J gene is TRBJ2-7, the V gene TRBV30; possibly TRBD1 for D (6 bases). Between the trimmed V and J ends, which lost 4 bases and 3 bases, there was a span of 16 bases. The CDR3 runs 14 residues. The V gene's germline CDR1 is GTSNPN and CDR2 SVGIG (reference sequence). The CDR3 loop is CAWKGGAVGYEQYF. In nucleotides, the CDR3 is TGTGCCTGGAAAGGGGGAGCCGTGGGCTACGAGCAGTACTTC.

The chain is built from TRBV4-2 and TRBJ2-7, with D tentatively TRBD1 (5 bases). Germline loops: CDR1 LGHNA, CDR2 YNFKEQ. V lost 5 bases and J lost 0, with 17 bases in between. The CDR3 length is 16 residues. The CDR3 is CASSLAIQGSSYEQYF. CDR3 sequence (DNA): TGTGCCAGCAGCTTGGCCATCCAGGGTTCCTCCTACGAGCAGTACTTC.

The DNA for the CDR3 is TGTGCCAGCAGCTTAAGACAGGCATACGAGCAGTACTTC. It translates to CASSLRQAYEQYF. This chain joins TRBV5-6 and TRBJ2-7; tentatively, D is TRBD1 (6 bases). Germline V gene sequence: CDR1 SGHDT, CDR2 YYEEEE. Trimming shortened V by 2 bases and J by 4 bases, and 10 bases separated the two germline ends. This CDR3 has 13 residues.

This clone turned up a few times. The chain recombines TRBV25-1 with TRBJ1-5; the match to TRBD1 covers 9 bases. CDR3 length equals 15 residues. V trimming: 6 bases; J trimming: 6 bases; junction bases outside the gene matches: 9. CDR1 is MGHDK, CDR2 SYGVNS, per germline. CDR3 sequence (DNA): TGTGCCAGCAGCCAAGGGACAGGGTTGAGTCAGCCCCAGCATTTT. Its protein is CASSQGTGLSQPQHF.

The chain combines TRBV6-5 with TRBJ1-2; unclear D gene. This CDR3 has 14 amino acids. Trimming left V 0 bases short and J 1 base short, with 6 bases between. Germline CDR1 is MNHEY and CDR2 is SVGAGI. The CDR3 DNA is TGTGCCAGCAGTTACTCGAAGGGTAACTATGGCTACACCTTC. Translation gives CASSYSKGNYGYTF.

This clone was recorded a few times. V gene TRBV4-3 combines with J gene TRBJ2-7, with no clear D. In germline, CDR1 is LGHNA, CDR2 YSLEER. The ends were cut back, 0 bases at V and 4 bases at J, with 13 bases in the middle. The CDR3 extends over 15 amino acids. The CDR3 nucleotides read TGCGCCAGCAGCCAAGAAAACTCGAATTTATACGAGCAGTACTTC. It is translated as CASSQENSNLYEQYF.

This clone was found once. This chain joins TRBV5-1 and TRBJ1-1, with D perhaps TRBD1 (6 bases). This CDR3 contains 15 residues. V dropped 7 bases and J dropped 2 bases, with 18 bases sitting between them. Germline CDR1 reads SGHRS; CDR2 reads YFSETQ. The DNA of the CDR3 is TGCGCCAGCGCCAGGAGGGAGGGGGGCAACACTGAAGCTTTCTTT. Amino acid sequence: CASARREGGNTEAFF.

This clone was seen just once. The CDR3 here is CASRSVSGRSNEQFF. CDR3 coding DNA: TGCGCCAGCAGATCTGTGAGCGGGAGATCGAATGAGCAGTTCTTC. The rearrangement uses TRBV10-2 and TRBJ2-1, with TRBD2 identical over 8 bases. Germline V CDR1 and CDR2: WSHSY, SAAADI. The CDR3 has 15 residues. V shed 6 bases, J shed 7 bases, and the junction held 11 bases outside the gene matches.

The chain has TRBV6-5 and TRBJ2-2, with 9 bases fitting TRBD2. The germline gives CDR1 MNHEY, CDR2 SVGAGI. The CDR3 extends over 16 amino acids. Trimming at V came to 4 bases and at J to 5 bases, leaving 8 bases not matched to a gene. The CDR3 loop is CASSSKREEVTGELFF. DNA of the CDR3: TGTGCCAGCAGTTCTAAGCGGGAGGAGGTGACCGGGGAGCTGTTTTTT.

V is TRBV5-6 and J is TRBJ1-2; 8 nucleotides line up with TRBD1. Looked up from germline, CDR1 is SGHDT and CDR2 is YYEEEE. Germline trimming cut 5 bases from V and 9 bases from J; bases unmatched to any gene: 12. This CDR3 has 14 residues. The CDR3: CASSIPQGAGSYTF. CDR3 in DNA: TGTGCCAGCAGTATCCCCCAGGGGGCCGGGAGCTACACCTTC. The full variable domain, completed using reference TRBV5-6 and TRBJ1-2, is DAGVTQSPTHLIKTRGQQVTLRCSPKSGHDTVSWYQQALGQGPQFIFQYYEEEERQRGNFPDRFSGHQFPNYSSELNVNALLLGDSALYLCASSIPQGAGSYTFGSGTRLTVV.

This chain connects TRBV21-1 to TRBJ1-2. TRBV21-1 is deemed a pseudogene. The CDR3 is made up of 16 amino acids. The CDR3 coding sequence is TGTGCCAGCAGCAAAGCCCCGGGTGAAGTTCCGAATGGCTACACCTTC. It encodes CASSKAPGEVPNGYTF.

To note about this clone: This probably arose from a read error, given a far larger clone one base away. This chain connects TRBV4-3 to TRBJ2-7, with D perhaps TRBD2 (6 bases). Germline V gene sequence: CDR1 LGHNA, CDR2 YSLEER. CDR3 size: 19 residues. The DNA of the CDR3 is TGCGCCGGCAGCCAAGAGCCGGGAGCGGGCGCCCTGAGCTCCTACGAGCAGTACTTC. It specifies CAGSQEPGAGALSSYEQYF.

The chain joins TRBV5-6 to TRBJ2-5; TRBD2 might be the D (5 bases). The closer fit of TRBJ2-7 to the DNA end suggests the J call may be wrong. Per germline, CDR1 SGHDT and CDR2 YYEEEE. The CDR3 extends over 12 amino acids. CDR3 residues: CASSTGTYEQYF. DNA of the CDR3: TGTGCCAGCAGCACGGGAACCTACGAGCAGTACTTC.

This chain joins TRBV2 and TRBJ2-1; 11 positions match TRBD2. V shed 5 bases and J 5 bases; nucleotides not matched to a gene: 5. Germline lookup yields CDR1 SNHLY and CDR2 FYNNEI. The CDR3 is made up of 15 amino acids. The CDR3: CASSIAGGVNNEQFF. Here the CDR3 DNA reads TGTGCCAGCAGTATAGCGGGAGGGGTAAACAATGAGCAGTTCTTC.

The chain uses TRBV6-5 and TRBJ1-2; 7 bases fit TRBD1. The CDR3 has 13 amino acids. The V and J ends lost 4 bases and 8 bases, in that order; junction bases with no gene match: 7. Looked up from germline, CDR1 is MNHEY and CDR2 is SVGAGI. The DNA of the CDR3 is TGTGCCAGCAGTTCCCTCCTGACAGGGGGCTACACCTTC. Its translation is CASSSLLTGGYTF.

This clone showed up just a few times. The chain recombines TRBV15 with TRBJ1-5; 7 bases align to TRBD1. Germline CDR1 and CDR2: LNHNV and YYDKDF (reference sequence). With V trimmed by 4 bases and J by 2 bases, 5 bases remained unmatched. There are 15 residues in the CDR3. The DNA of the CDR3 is TGTGCCACCAGCAATTCCGGACAGGGCAATCAGCCCCAGCATTTT. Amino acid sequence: CATSNSGQGNQPQHF.

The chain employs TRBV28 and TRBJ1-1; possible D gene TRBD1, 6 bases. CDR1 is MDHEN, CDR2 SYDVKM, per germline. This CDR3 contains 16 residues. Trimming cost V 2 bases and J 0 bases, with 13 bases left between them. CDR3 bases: TGTGCCAGCAGTTTACCAGGGGTGGGGATGAACACTGAAGCTTTCTTT. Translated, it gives CASSLPGVGMNTEAFF.

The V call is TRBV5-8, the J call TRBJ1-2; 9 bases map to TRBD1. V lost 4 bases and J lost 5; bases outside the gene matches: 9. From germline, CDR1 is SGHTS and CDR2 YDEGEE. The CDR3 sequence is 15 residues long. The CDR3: CASSLGQGIPYGYTF. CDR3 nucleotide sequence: TGTGCCAGCAGCCTGGGACAGGGAATTCCTTATGGCTACACCTTC. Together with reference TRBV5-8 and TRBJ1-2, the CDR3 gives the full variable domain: EAGVTQSPTHLIKTRGQQATLRCSPISGHTSVYWYQQALGLGLQFLLWYDEGEERNRGNFPPRFSGRQFPNYSSELNVNALELEDSALYLCASSLGQGIPYGYTFGSGTRLTVV.

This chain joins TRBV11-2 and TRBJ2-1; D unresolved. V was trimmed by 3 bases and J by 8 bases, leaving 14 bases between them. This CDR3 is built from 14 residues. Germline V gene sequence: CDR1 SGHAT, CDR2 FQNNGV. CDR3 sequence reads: CASSFDLSIDEQFF. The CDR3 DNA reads TGTGCCAGCAGCTTCGATTTGTCGATTGATGAGCAGTTCTTC.

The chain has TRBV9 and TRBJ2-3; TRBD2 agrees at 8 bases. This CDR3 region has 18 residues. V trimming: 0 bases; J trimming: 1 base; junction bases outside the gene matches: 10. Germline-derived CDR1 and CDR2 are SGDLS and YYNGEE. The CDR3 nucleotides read TGTGCCAGCAGCGTAGGTTGGGCGGGAGGAGAAGGCACAGATACGCAGTATTTT. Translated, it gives CASSVGWAGGEGTDTQYF. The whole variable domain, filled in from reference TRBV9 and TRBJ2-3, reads DSGVTQTPKHLITATGQRVTLRCSPRSGDLSVYWYQQSLDQGLQFLIQYYNGEERAKGNILERFSAQQFPDLHSELNLSSLELGDSALYFCASSVGWAGGEGTDTQYFGPGTRLTVL.

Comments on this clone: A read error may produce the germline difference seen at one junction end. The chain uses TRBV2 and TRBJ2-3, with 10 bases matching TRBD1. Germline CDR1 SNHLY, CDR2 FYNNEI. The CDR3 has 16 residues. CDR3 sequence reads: CASSPLTGGEADAQYF. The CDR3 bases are TGTGCCAGCAGTCCCTTGACAGGGGGCGAAGCAGATGCGCAGTATTTT. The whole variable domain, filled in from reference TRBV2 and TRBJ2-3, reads EPEVTQTPSHQVTQMGQEVILRCVPISNHLYFYWYRQILGQKVEFLVSFYNNEISEKSEIFDDQFSVERPDGSNFTLKIRSTKLEDSAMYFCASSPLTGGEADAQYFGPGTRLTVL.

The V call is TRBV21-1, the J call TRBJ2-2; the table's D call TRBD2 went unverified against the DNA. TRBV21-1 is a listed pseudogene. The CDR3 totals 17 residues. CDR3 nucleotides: TGTGCCAGCAGCAAAGAGGCTAGCGGGGCGACCCCGGGGGAGCTGTTTTTT. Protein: CASSKEASGATPGELFF.

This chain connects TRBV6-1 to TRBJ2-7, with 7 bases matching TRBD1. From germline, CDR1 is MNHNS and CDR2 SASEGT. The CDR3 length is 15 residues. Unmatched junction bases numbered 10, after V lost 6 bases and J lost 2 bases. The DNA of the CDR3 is TGTGCCAGCAGCCTGACAGGGTCATTTACCTACGAGCAGTACTTC. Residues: CASSLTGSFTYEQYF.